The clone carrying this T cell receptor beta chain was picked up a small number of times. Its antigen is unknown. This record belongs to a study of blood T cells in healthy people across ages. At the level of the study: The capture of about one barcoded beta molecule per two T cells was achieved by template switching. Study results and limitations: Relative to aged donors, long-lived donors carried more naive CD4+ cells and displayed higher diversity. When one million T cells were used, diversity estimates were thought to be underestimates.

PCR was performed a second time for about 7 to 11 cycles using a sample-barcoded 5' primer and a J-beta primer mix. TCRdb analysed the 5' RACE reads with MiXCR anew, one entry per CDR3 protein. The sample lists some 800,000 distinct CDR3 sequences, under 45% occurring once. With V trimmed by 4 bases and J by 5 bases, 7 bases remained unmatched. This CDR3 is built from 14 residues. The chain joins TRBV12-3 or TRBV12-4 to TRBJ2-5, with TRBD2 matching over 7 bases. Sequenced input: blood. The receptor's source is a man aged 60-69 years in good health. CDR3: CASSSGEGWETQYF. The CDR3 nucleotides read TGTGCCAGCAGTTCCGGGGAGGGGTGGGAGACCCAGTACTTC.